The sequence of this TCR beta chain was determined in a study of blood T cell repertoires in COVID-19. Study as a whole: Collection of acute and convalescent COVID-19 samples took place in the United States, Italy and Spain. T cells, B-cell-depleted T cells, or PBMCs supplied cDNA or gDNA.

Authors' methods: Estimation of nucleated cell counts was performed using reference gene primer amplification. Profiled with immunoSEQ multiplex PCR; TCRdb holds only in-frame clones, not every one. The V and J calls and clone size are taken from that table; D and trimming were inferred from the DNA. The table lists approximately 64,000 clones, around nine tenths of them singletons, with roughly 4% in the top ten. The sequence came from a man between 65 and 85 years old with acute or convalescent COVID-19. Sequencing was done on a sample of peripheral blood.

CDR3 nucleotide sequence: TGTGCCAGCAGTGATCAGAGGGAAATCCAAGAGACCCAGTACTTC. Translating gives CASSDQREIQETQYF. The genes are TRBV2 and TRBJ2-5, with TRBD2 as a possible D gene (5 bases). The V and J ends lost 3 bases and 1 base respectively, with 12 bases between them. The V gene's germline CDR1 is SNHLY and CDR2 FYNNEI. The CDR3 loop spans 15 amino acids.